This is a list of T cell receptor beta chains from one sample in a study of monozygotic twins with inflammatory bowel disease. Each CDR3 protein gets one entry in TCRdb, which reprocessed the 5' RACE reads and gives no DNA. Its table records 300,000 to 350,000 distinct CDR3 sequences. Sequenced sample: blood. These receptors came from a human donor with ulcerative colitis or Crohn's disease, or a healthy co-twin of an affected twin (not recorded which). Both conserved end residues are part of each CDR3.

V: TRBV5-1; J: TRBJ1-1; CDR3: CASSLEEGMNTEAFF
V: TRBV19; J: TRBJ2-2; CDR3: CASSIAVRGTGELFF
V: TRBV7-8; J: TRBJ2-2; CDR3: CASSLTRQGSGELFF
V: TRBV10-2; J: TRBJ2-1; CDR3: CASSGSGGLLSYNEQFF
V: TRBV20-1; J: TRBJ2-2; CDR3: CSARDRRGSNTGELFF
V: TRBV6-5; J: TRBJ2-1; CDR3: CASSPLTPTTQFF
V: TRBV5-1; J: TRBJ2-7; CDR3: CASLDRGYEQYF
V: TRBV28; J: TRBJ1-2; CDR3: CASGGTGRVGGYTF
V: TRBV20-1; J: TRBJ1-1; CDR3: CSARGRQHEEAFF
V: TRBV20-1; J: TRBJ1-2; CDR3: CSGLSPRYGYTF